Reported below is one T cell receptor (beta chain). The data originate from a study of blood T cell repertoires in COVID-19. Study in general: The United States, Italy and Spain were the sources of the acute and convalescent COVID-19 samples. T cells, B-cell-depleted T cells, or PBMCs provided the cDNA or gDNA that served as material.

Per the study methods: From reference gene primer amplification, estimates of nucleated cell counts were derived. TCRdb keeps only in-frame clones here, not all; method: immunoSEQ multiplex PCR. The V and J calls and the clone size are those of that table, but D and trimming were determined from the DNA. The sample holds 400,000 to 450,000 clones; around 91% are singletons and the top ten take 0.6%. Germline V gene lookup returns CDR1 MDHEN and CDR2 SYDVKM. The CDR3 totals 16 residues. The V gene end was trimmed by 8 bases and the J gene end by 8 bases; junction bases not matched to a gene: 15. Participants were aged about 18 to 100 years from roughly 25 US areas.

The sequence was obtained from a man aged 18-30 years who had recovered from COVID-19. Sequenced: PBMCs or T cells enriched from blood (not recorded which). V gene TRBV28 combines with J gene TRBJ1-6; 7 nucleotides align to TRBD1. This CDR3 reads CASRVQGTLLYSPLHF. The CDR3 DNA follows: TGTGCCAGCCGTGTACAGGGGACACTACTTTATTCACCCCTCCACTTT.